These T cell receptor beta chains were read from a single sample in a study of blood T cell repertoires in COVID-19. Method: immunoSEQ multiplex PCR; TCRdb's copy keeps in-frame clones and lacks some. Of about 200,000 clones in the sample, over 80% were seen once. Material: peripheral blood. All receptors come from a man aged 40-55 years with acute or convalescent COVID-19. The CDR3 runs from the conserved cysteine through the conserved F or W. A D gene is named only where the DNA matches it firmly. A row's size may be missing; if present it is once, few, many or a size class.

clone_size,j_call,v_call,d_call,cdr3_aa,cdr3_nt
-,TRBJ1-3,TRBV20-1,-,CSASYAGGRSGNTIYF,TGCAGTGCTAGTTATGCGGGGGGCCGGTCTGGAAACACCATATATTTT
-,TRBJ1-2,TRBV7-2,TRBD1,CASSLIGAGGLYTF,TGTGCCAGCAGCTTAATTGGAGCAGGGGGACTCTACACCTTC
-,TRBJ2-3,TRBV7-2,-,CASSLNGQGVADTQYF,TGTGCCAGCAGCTTAAACGGACAAGGTGTGGCAGATACGCAGTATTTT
-,TRBJ2-3,TRBV9,TRBD2,CASSFSGTDTQYF,TGTGCCAGCAGCTTTAGCGGGACAGATACGCAGTATTTT
-,TRBJ1-5,TRBV2,-,CASGDVRYSNQPQHF,TGTGCCAGCGGAGACGTAAGATATAGCAATCAGCCCCAGCATTTT
-,TRBJ2-1,TRBV5-4,TRBD1,CASSWDRTITYNEQFF,TGTGCCAGCAGCTGGGACAGGACGATTACCTACAATGAGCAGTTCTTC
few,TRBJ2-3,TRBV24-1,TRBD1,CATSETGTDKDTQYF,TGTGCCACCAGTGAGACCGGGACAGATAAAGATACGCAGTATTTT
-,TRBJ2-5,TRBV11-2,TRBD2,CASSFASGYQETQYF,TGTGCCAGCAGCTTCGCTAGCGGATACCAAGAGACCCAGTACTTC
few,TRBJ1-1,TRBV6-6,TRBD1,CASSLDGQGVSEAFF,TGTGCCAGCAGCCTCGATGGACAGGGAGTATCTGAAGCTTTCTTT
once,TRBJ2-5,TRBV6-5,-,CASSSPYRGQETQYF,TGTGCCAGCAGTTCCCCTTACCGCGGCCAAGAGACCCAGTACTTC
-,TRBJ1-3,TRBV7-2,-,CASSPRGSGNTIYF,TGTGCCAGCAGCCCGCGGGGCTCTGGAAACACCATATATTTT
-,TRBJ2-7,TRBV5-4,-,CASSSENYEQYF,TGTGCCAGCAGCTCGGAGAACTACGAGCAGTACTTC
-,TRBJ1-6,TRBV9,TRBD1,CASSTGQGSYNSPLHF,TGTGCCAGCAGCACGGGACAGGGCTCCTATAATTCACCCCTCCACTTT
-,TRBJ1-4,TRBV12-3/TRBV12-4,-,CASSLTPQEKLFF,TGTGCCAGCAGTTTGACACCTCAGGAAAAACTGTTTTTT
-,TRBJ2-7,TRBV30,-,CAWSVGHLYEQYF,TGTGCCTGGAGTGTAGGACACCTCTACGAGCAGTACTTC
-,TRBJ2-5,TRBV18,-,CASSPNNEETQYF,TGTGCCAGCTCACCTAATAATGAAGAGACCCAGTACTTC
once,TRBJ1-4,TRBV6-5,-,CASCLGAGEKLFF,TGTGCCAGCTGCCTTGGGGCGGGGGAAAAACTGTTTTTT
-,TRBJ1-2,TRBV18,TRBD1,CASSPPGQGFGYTF,TGTGCCAGCTCACCACCCGGACAGGGGTTTGGCTACACCTTC
-,TRBJ2-1,TRBV7-9,TRBD1,CASSVRDRENEQFF,TGTGCCAGCAGCGTACGGGACAGGGAAAATGAGCAGTTCTTC
-,TRBJ1-6,TRBV27,-,CASSFPGYDSPLHF,TGTGCCAGCAGTTTTCCAGGGTACGATTCACCCCTCCACTTT